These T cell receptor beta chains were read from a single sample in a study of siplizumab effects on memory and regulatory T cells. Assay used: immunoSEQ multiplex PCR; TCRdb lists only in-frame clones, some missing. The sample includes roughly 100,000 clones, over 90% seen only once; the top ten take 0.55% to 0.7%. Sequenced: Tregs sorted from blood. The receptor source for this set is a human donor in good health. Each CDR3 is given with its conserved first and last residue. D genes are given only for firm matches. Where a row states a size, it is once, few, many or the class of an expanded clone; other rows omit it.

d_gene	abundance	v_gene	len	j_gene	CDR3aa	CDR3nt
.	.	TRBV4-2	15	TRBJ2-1	CASSQAQRGDNEQFF	TGTGCCAGCAGCCAAGCTCAGAGAGGAGACAATGAGCAGTTCTTC
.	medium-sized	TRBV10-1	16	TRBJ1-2	CASSGCDRQNNYGYTF	TGCGCCAGCAGTGGATGTGACAGACAGAATAACTATGGCTACACCTTC
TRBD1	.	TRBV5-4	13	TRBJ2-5	CASSLQGHQTQYF	TGTGCCAGCAGCTTACAGGGGCACCAGACCCAGTACTTC
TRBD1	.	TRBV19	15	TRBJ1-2	CASRPIDRGVYGYTF	TGTGCCAGTAGACCAATCGACAGGGGGGTCTATGGCTACACCTTC
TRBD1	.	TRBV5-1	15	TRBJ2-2	CASSLRQGATGELFF	TGCGCCAGCAGCCTAAGACAGGGGGCAACCGGGGAGCTGTTTTTT
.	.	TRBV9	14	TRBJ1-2	CASSTGRINYGYTF	TGTGCCAGCAGCACGGGACGGATTAACTATGGCTACACCTTC
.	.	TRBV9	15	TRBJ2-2	CASSADSGYTGELFF	TGTGCCAGCAGCGCGGACTCAGGGTACACCGGGGAGCTGTTTTTT
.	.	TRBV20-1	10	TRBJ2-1	CSASSGRQFF	TGCAGTGCTAGCTCGGGGCGGCAGTTCTTC
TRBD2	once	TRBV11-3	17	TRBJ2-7	CASSLVPLSGSSYEQYF	TGTGCCAGCAGCTTAGTCCCTCTTAGCGGGAGCTCCTACGAGCAGTACTTC
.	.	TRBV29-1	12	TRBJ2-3	CSVEGGSDTQYF	TGCAGCGTTGAAGGGGGTTCCGATACGCAGTATTTT